Below are 9 T cell receptor beta chains sequenced from a single sample in a study of blood T cells in healthy people across ages. PCR was performed a second time for about 7 to 11 cycles using a sample-barcoded 5' primer and a J-beta primer mix. TCRdb re-called the 5' RACE reads with MiXCR, one entry per CDR3 protein. The sample carries around 690,000 distinct CDR3 sequences, roughly 53% recorded once. Sequenced input: blood. These receptor sequences come from a man aged 60 to 69 in good health.

The chain has TRBV12-3 or TRBV12-4 and TRBJ1-6; D remains unclear. CDR3 length: 13 amino acids. V lost 5 bases, J lost 9 bases, and 11 bases lay in between. In nucleotides, the CDR3 is TGTGCCAGCAGTGCCCCCGGGGTTTCACCCCTCCACTTT. Its translation: CASSAPGVSPLHF.

The chain employs TRBV7-6 and TRBJ1-4; the match to TRBD1 covers 12 bases. Germline assignment: CDR1 SGHVS and CDR2 FNYEAQ. Unmatched junction bases numbered 12, after V lost 5 bases and J lost 8 bases. The CDR3 is 17 residues long. CDR3 amino acids: CASSLRDRGRGMEKLFF. The CDR3 coding sequence is TGTGCCAGCAGCCTCCGGGACAGGGGGCGCGGGATGGAAAAACTGTTTTTT.

This sequence joins TRBV5-1 and TRBJ1-1; TRBD1 aligns across 9 bases. V shed 6 bases, J shed 2 bases, and the junction held 5 bases outside the gene matches. CDR3 length: 14 residues. In germline, CDR1 is SGHRS, CDR2 YFSETQ. The CDR3 sequence is CASTNTGGNTEAFF. Here the CDR3 DNA reads TGCGCCAGCACAAATACAGGGGGCAACACTGAAGCTTTCTTT.

The chain joins TRBV29-1 to TRBJ2-3, with 7 bases aligning to TRBD1. CDR1 SQVTM and CDR2 ANQGSEA come from the germline V gene. The CDR3 totals 14 residues. Trimming at V came to 6 bases and at J to 4 bases, leaving 10 bases not matched to a gene. This chain's CDR3 is CSVGVGQASDTQYF. The CDR3 DNA reads as TGCAGCGTAGGGGTTGGACAGGCTTCAGATACGCAGTATTTT.

In its sample, this clonotype was seen a few times. This sequence joins TRBV10-1 and TRBJ2-1, with 9 bases identical to TRBD1. J was trimmed by 6 bases and V by 3 bases; bases with no gene match: 9. From germline, CDR1 is WNHNN and CDR2 SYGVQD (reference sequence). The CDR3 extends over 16 amino acids. CDR3 sequence (DNA): TGCGCCAGCAGTGACCAAACCGGGACAGGGATCAATGAGCAGTTCTTC. Its protein product is CASSDQTGTGINEQFF.

V gene TRBV15 combines with J gene TRBJ2-7, with no clear D. This CDR3 region has 13 residues. Looked up from germline, CDR1 is LNHNV and CDR2 is YYDKDF (reference sequence). V was shortened by 3 bases and J by 7 bases, with 13 bases between the two germline ends. The CDR3: CATSRIFRVEQYF. In nucleotides, the CDR3 is TGTGCCACCAGCAGGATATTTAGGGTTGAGCAGTACTTC.

A single count supports this clonotype. The chain couples TRBV28 to TRBJ2-5, with a tentative D call TRBD1 (6 bases). The ends were cut back, 6 bases at V and 3 bases at J, with 11 bases in the middle. The CDR3 totals 13 residues. The germline V gene encodes CDR1 MDHEN and CDR2 SYDVKM. The CDR3: CASSSPGEETQYF. The CDR3 bases are TGTGCCAGCAGCTCACCAGGGGAAGAGACCCAGTACTTC.

J is TRBJ2-5 and V is TRBV29-1; no clear D. Between the trimmed V and J ends, which lost 3 bases and 5 bases, there was a span of 7 bases. CDR1 is SQVTM, CDR2 ANQGSEA, per germline. This CDR3 has 11 amino acids. The CDR3: CSVEGLETQYF. The CDR3 DNA is TGCAGCGTTGAGGGTCTGGAGACCCAGTACTTC. Full variable domain (outside the CDR3, taken from reference TRBV29-1 and TRBJ2-5): SAVISQKPSRDICQRGTSLTIQCQVDSQVTMMFWYRQQPGQSLTLIATANQGSEATYESGFVIDKFPISRPNLTFSTLTVSNMSPEDSSIYLCSVEGLETQYFGPGTRLLVL.

This chain joins TRBV20-1 and TRBJ1-1; D perhaps matches TRBD1 (6 bases). The V end was cut by 3 bases, the J end by 4 bases, with 15 bases between. The CDR3 contains 14 residues. Germline V gives CDR1 DFQATT, CDR2 SNEGSKA (reference sequence). The CDR3 region has the DNA TGCAGTGCTAGGCTACAGGGTTGGGGCACTGAAGCTTTCTTT. The encoded protein is CSARLQGWGTEAFF.